Included here is one T cell receptor (beta chain) sequence, with context. Produced via immunoSEQ multiplex PCR; TCRdb's table is partial and in-frame only. Among around 2.1 million clones listed, around 95% were seen once. Germline CDR1 reads ENHRY; CDR2 reads SYGVKD. The CDR3 covers 15 residues. Trimming shortened V by 2 bases and J by 0 bases, and 10 bases separated the two germline ends. This sample was included in a study of shared clonotypes between healthy human individuals. Sequencing was done on a sample of naive CD4+ T cells sorted from blood. Subset indicated: CD45RA+ positively selected. This sequence joins TRBV10-3 and TRBJ1-1, with D perhaps TRBD1 (5 bases). The sequence was obtained from a young man in good health. CDR3 sequence: CAISEDRGVNTEAFF. The CDR3 DNA follows: TGTGCCATCAGTGAGGATAGAGGGGTGAACACTGAAGCTTTCTTT.